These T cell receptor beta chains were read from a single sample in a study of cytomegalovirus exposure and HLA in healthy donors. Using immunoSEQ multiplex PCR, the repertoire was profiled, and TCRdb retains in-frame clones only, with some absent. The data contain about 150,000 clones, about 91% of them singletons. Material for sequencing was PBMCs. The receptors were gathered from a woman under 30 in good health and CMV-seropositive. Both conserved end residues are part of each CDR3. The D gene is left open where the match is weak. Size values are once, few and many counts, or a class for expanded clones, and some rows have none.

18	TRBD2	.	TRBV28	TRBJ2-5	CASSLETSGGPTQETQYF	TGTGCCAGCAGTTTAGAGACTAGCGGGGGCCCTACTCAAGAGACCCAGTACTTC
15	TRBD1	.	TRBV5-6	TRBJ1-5	CASSSGTGYNQPQHF	TGTGCCAGCAGCTCCGGGACAGGATACAATCAGCCCCAGCATTTT
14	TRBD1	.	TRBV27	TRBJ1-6	CASGARQGGSPLHF	TGTGCCAGCGGAGCAAGACAGGGTGGTTCACCCCTCCACTTT
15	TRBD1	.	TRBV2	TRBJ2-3	CASRADRGSTDTQYF	TGTGCCAGCAGGGCGGACAGGGGGAGCACAGATACGCAGTATTTT
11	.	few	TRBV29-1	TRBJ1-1	CSVAPAGQAFF	TGCAGCGTTGCTCCTGCGGGTCAAGCTTTCTTT
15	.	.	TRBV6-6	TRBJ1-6	CASSYSTRESSPLHF	TGTGCCAGCAGTTACTCGACAAGGGAGAGTTCACCCCTCCACTTT
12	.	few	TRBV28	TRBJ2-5	CASSSYFETQYF	TGTGCCAGCAGTTCGTATTTCGAGACCCAGTACTTC
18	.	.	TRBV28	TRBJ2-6	CASSQGNLTQSRANVLTF	TGTGCCAGCAGTCAGGGTAACTTGACACAAAGTCGGGCCAACGTCCTGACTTTC
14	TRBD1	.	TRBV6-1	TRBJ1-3	CASSEGRGPTYEHF	TGTGCCAGCAGTGAAGGAAGGGGGCCGACCTATGAGCATTTT
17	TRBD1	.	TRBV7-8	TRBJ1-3	CASSLLGATGGSNTIYF	TGTGCCAGCAGCTTACTTGGCGCGACAGGGGGTTCGAACACCATATATTTT
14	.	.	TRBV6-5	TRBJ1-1	CASSYEGGNTEAFF	TGTGCCAGCAGTTACGAGGGAGGGAACACTGAAGCTTTCTTT
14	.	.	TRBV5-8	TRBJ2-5	CASSLRPRGETQYF	TGTGCCAGCAGCTTGCGCCCCCGAGGAGAGACCCAGTACTTC
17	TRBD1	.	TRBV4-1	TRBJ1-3	CASSSRGGQGVSDTIYF	TGCGCCAGCAGCTCACGAGGCGGACAGGGGGTCTCGGACACCATATATTTT
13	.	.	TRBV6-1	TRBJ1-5	CASISGYNQPQHF	TGTGCCAGCATATCGGGGTACAATCAGCCCCAGCATTTT
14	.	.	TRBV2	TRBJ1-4	CASSEYGTYEKLFF	TGTGCCAGCAGTGAGTACGGTACTTATGAAAAACTGTTTTTT
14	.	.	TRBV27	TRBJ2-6	CASRGPTGANVLTF	TGTGCCAGCAGGGGGCCGACTGGGGCCAACGTCCTGACTTTC
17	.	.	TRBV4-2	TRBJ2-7	CASSQSSGAGGTYEQYF	TGTGCCAGCAGCCAATCGTCGGGAGCAGGGGGGACCTACGAGCAGTACTTC
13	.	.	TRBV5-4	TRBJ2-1	CASSLASYNEQFF	TGTGCCAGCAGCTTGGCTTCCTACAATGAGCAGTTCTTC
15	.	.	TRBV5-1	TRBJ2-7	CASSLGLANFYEQYF	TGCGCCAGCAGCTTGGGGCTAGCAAATTTCTACGAGCAGTACTTC
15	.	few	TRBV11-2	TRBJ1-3	CASSLDPIPGNTIYF	TGTGCCAGCAGCTTAGACCCCATCCCTGGAAACACCATATATTTT
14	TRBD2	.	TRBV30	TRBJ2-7	CAWSTSGGAYEQYF	TGTGCCTGGAGCACTAGCGGGGGGGCCTACGAGCAGTACTTC
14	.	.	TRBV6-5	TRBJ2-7	CASSYSSEGYEQYF	TGTGCCAGCAGTTACTCCAGTGAGGGCTACGAGCAGTACTTC
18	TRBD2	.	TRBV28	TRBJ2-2	CASSYSLGLAGATGELFF	TGTGCCAGCAGTTATAGCTTGGGACTAGCGGGGGCCACCGGGGAGCTGTTTTTT
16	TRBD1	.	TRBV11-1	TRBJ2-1	CASSRRDRSPGNEQFF	TGTGCCAGCAGCCGCCGGGACAGGTCTCCGGGCAATGAGCAGTTCTTC
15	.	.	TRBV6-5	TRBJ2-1	CASMGSGGPWDEQFF	TGTGCCAGCATGGGTAGTGGCGGCCCATGGGATGAGCAGTTCTTC
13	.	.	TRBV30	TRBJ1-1	CAWKGHQNTEAFF	TGTGCCTGGAAGGGACACCAGAACACTGAAGCTTTCTTT
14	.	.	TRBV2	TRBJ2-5	CASSELWTRETQYF	TGTGCCAGCAGTGAATTATGGACACGGGAGACCCAGTACTTC
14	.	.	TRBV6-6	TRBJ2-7	CASRRGASAFEQYF	TGTGCCAGCAGACGCGGTGCTAGCGCCTTCGAGCAGTACTTC
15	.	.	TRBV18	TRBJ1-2	CASLPSGRAGYGYTF	TGTGCCAGCCTACCTTCTGGCAGGGCTGGGTATGGCTACACCTTC